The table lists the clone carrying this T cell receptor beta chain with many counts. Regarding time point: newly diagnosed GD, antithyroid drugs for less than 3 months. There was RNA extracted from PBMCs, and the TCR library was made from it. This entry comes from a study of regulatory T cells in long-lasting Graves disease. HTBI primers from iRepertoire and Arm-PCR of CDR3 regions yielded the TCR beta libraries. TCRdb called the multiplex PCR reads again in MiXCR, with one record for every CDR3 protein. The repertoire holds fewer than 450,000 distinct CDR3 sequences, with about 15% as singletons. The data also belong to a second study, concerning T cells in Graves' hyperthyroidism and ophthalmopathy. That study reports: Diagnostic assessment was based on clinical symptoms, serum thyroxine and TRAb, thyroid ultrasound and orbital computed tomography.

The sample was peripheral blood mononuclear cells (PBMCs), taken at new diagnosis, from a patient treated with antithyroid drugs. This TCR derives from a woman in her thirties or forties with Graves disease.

In DNA form, the CDR3 reads TGTGCCAGCAGCTCCAAGGTTCACGGACCCCGAGGGGATGAGCAGTTCTTC. Translation: CASSSKVHGPRGDEQFF. V usage is TRBV7-8 and J usage is TRBJ2-1, with D perhaps matching TRBD1 or TRBD2 (5 bases each). Per germline, CDR1 SGHVS and CDR2 FQNEAQ. V lost 4 bases and J lost 8, with 24 bases in between. CDR3 length equals 17 residues.